The clone carrying this T cell receptor (beta chain) was seen a few times. This sample is part of a study of early T cells in non-severe SARS-CoV-2 infection. The CDR3 spans 14 residues. V was trimmed by 5 bases and J by 3 bases, leaving 11 bases between them. From germline, CDR1 is LNHDA and CDR2 SQIVND (reference sequence). TCRdb passed the 5' RACE reads through MiXCR, listing each CDR3 protein once. The sample has roughly 90,000 distinct CDR3 sequences, over 12% seen once. This sequence was found in an adult who was a healthcare worker with PCR-confirmed SARS-CoV-2 infection or an uninfected control (not recorded which). V and J are TRBV19 and TRBJ2-4; D perhaps matches TRBD1 (6 bases). The sequenced material came from whole blood. The CDR3 is CASSLQGGKNIQYF. The CDR3 DNA sequence: TGTGCCAGTAGTTTACAGGGCGGCAAAAACATTCAGTACTTC.